This T cell receptor beta chain is from a study of cytomegalovirus exposure and HLA in healthy donors. Study-wide background: The same platform used for the 666 first-cohort repertoires was also used for the approximately 120 validation repertoires, as a later analysis reported.

The CDR3 has 12 residues. Germline CDR1 is LNHDA and CDR2 is SQIVND (reference sequence). Between the trimmed V and J ends, which lost 8 bases and 7 bases, there was a span of 12 bases. The table came from immunoSEQ multiplex PCR; TCRdb's copy has only in-frame clones and leaves some out. The profile shows under 95,000 clones, 94% of them singletons. This clone was seen only a few times. The sequence derives from a woman between 18 and 29 years old in good health and CMV-seropositive. Sequencing input: PBMCs. This rearrangement joins TRBV19 to TRBJ2-1; maybe TRBD1 (6 bases). The chain's CDR3 is CASSHRENEQFF. The CDR3 DNA reads as TGTGCCAGTTCTCACAGGGAGAATGAGCAGTTCTTC.